This T cell receptor beta chain came from a study of beta chain features in type 1 diabetes. Remarks on this clone: Its antigen remains unknown.

Sequencing targeted expressed TCRB transcripts, as all isolated RNA had been reverse transcribed. Stem cell-like memory T cell samples underwent survey-depth immunoSEQ sequencing. They averaged about 1.01 million reads. Measured with immunoSEQ multiplex PCR; TCRdb has only the in-frame clones, and not every one. Of over 20,000 clones in the sample, more than 45% were seen once. Points from the study as a whole: Patients and controls would share equally any PCR tilt toward shorter templates. The question of HLA type influencing TCRB rearrangement was one that remained unresolved here. Researchers report that Type 1 diabetes patients had moderately but significantly shorter TCRB CDR3s across all four CD4+ subsets.

Post-sort purity exceeded 95% for all sorted populations. The sequence was obtained from a man in his late teens or twenties with type 1 diabetes. Sequences were obtained from stem cell memory CD4+ T cells from blood.

Here the CDR3 reads CASSQDLEGAKFF. The CDR3 coding sequence is TGCGCCAGCAGCCAAGATCTCGAGGGGGCTAAATTCTTC. This chain joins TRBV4-1 and TRBJ2-1, with 7 bases lining up with TRBD1. After removal of 0 bases from V and 16 bases from J, the junction contained 9 bases not matched to a gene. Germline loops: CDR1 MGHRA, CDR2 YSYEKL. This CDR3 contains 13 residues.